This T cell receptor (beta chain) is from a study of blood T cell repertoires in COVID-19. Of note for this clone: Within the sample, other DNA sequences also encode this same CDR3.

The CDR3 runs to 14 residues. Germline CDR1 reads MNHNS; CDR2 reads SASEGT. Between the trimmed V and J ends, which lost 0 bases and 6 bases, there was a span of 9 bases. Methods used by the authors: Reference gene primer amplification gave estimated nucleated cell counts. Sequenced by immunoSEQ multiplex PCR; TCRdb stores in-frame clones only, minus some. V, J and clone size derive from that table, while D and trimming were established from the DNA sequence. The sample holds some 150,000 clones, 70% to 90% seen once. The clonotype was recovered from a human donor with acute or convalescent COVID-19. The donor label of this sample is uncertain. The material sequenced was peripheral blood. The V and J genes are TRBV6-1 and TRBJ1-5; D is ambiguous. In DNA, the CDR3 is TGTGCCAGCAGTGAAGCGCTTCGGGGTCAGCCCCAGCATTTT. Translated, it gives CASSEALRGQPQHF.